A selection of T cell receptor beta chains follows, all from one sample in a study of tumor-infiltrating lymphocytes in primary liver carcinoma. Using its own MiXCR run on the multiplex PCR reads, TCRdb lists one record per CDR3 protein. Among 100,000 or so distinct CDR3 sequences listed, 65% to 75% were seen once. The sequenced sample was liver tumor tissue from sampling region 2. The source of these receptors is a woman aged 55-69 years with primary liver carcinoma and hepatitis B virus infection. Both conserved end residues are part of each CDR3. The D gene is left open where the match is weak. Only some rows state a clone size, as once, few, many or a class for expanded clones.

j_call: TRBJ2-5
clone_size: NA
d_call: TRBD1
v_call: TRBV7-6
cdr3_aa: CASSINRGQETQYF
cdr3_nt: TGTGCCAGCAGCATTAACAGGGGACAAGAGACCCAGTACTTC

j_call: TRBJ2-1
clone_size: many
d_call: TRBD2
v_call: TRBV7-9
cdr3_aa: CASKLAEPYNEQFF
cdr3_nt: TGTGCCAGCAAACTAGCGGAGCCCTACAATGAGCAGTTCTTC

j_call: TRBJ2-1
clone_size: NA
d_call: NA
v_call: TRBV11-3
cdr3_aa: CASSLRDRDSQKFF
cdr3_nt: TGTGCTAGCAGCCTCCGGGACCGGGACTCCCAGAAGTTCTTC

j_call: TRBJ1-2
clone_size: many
d_call: NA
v_call: TRBV28
cdr3_aa: CASSSGPWGGYTF
cdr3_nt: TGTGCCAGCAGTTCCGGACCCTGGGGTGGCTACACCTTC

j_call: TRBJ2-7
clone_size: many
d_call: TRBD1
v_call: TRBV6-1
cdr3_aa: CASSTTGARGSYEQYF
cdr3_nt: TGTGCCAGCAGTACTACAGGGGCCCGCGGCTCCTACGAGCAGTACTTC

j_call: TRBJ2-1
clone_size: NA
d_call: NA
v_call: TRBV5-1
cdr3_aa: CASSWPWTEAGNEQFF
cdr3_nt: TGCGCCAGCAGCTGGCCATGGACAGAGGCTGGGAATGAGCAGTTCTTC

j_call: TRBJ1-6
clone_size: NA
d_call: NA
v_call: TRBV28
cdr3_aa: CASSRGSPLHF
cdr3_nt: TGTGCCAGCAGTAGGGGTTCACCCCTCCACTTT

j_call: TRBJ2-7
clone_size: NA
d_call: NA
v_call: TRBV11-3
cdr3_aa: CAGSLEASWRHLRTTYEKYF
cdr3_nt: TGTGCCGGCAGCTTAGAAGCTAGCTGGAGACATCTTCGGACAACCTACGAGAAGTACTTC

j_call: TRBJ2-1
clone_size: once
d_call: NA
v_call: TRBV11-2
cdr3_aa: CAGSWTNGAEQLF
cdr3_nt: TGTGCCGGCAGCTGGACTAACGGGGCAGAGCAGCTCTTC

j_call: TRBJ2-2
clone_size: NA
d_call: TRBD1
v_call: TRBV12-3/TRBV12-4
cdr3_aa: CVSTGDRRAGELFF
cdr3_nt: TGTGTCAGTACAGGGGACCGTAGAGCCGGGGAGCTGTTTTTT

j_call: TRBJ2-1
clone_size: many
d_call: NA
v_call: TRBV30
cdr3_aa: CAWSVRARGNEQFF
cdr3_nt: TGTGCCTGGAGTGTAAGGGCCAGGGGCAATGAGCAGTTCTTC

j_call: TRBJ2-1
clone_size: NA
d_call: NA
v_call: TRBV11-2
cdr3_aa: CASSWISAAEQFF
cdr3_nt: TGTGCCAGCAGCTGGATTAGTGCGGCAGAGCAGTTCTTC

j_call: TRBJ2-3
clone_size: NA
d_call: NA
v_call: TRBV4-1
cdr3_aa: CASSGRGFASIDTRYF
cdr3_nt: TGCGCCAGCAGCGGCCGGGGGTTCGCTAGCATAGATACGCGGTATTTT

j_call: TRBJ2-7
clone_size: NA
d_call: NA
v_call: TRBV7-9
cdr3_aa: CASSLSQLHQQYF
cdr3_nt: TGTGCCAGCAGCTTAAGTCAGCTGCACCAGCAATACTTC

j_call: TRBJ2-5
clone_size: NA
d_call: NA
v_call: TRBV29-1
cdr3_aa: CSVEDPMTVSLGTQYF
cdr3_nt: TGCAGCGTTGAAGATCCTATGACAGTGTCCCTTGGGACCCAGTACTTC

j_call: TRBJ2-7
clone_size: NA
d_call: TRBD1
v_call: TRBV5-1
cdr3_aa: CANSSPDRGSYEQYF
cdr3_nt: TGCGCCAACAGCTCACCGGACAGGGGGAGTTACGAGCAGTACTTC

j_call: TRBJ1-5
clone_size: NA
d_call: TRBD1
v_call: TRBV5-1
cdr3_aa: CASSPGTDSIQPQHF
cdr3_nt: TGCGCCAGCAGCCCCGGGACAGATAGCATTCAGCCCCAGCATTTT

j_call: TRBJ1-1
clone_size: NA
d_call: NA
v_call: TRBV29-1
cdr3_aa: CSGFIDIEAFF
cdr3_nt: TGCAGTGGCTTTATTGACATTGAAGCTTTCTTT

j_call: TRBJ2-2
clone_size: few
d_call: TRBD2
v_call: TRBV18
cdr3_aa: CASSPGLAGITGELFF
cdr3_nt: TGTGCCAGCTCACCAGGCCTAGCGGGGATCACCGGGGAGCTGTTTTTT

j_call: TRBJ1-2
clone_size: NA
d_call: TRBD1
v_call: TRBV5-1
cdr3_aa: CASNPDRVYGFTF
cdr3_nt: TGCGCCAGCAACCCGGACAGGGTCTATGGCTTCACCTTC

j_call: TRBJ2-5
clone_size: many
d_call: NA
v_call: TRBV6-5
cdr3_aa: CASRWTLEETQYF
cdr3_nt: TGTGCCAGCAGATGGACGCTGGAAGAGACCCAGTACTTC

j_call: TRBJ2-5
clone_size: few
d_call: NA
v_call: TRBV30
cdr3_aa: CAWSGTSSRETQHF
cdr3_nt: TGTGCCTGGAGCGGGACCAGTAGTAGGGAGACCCAGCACTTC

j_call: TRBJ2-4
clone_size: NA
d_call: NA
v_call: TRBV18
cdr3_aa: CDSTQPGLAKNIQYF
cdr3_nt: TGTGACAGCACACAACCGGGACTAGCCAAAAACATTCAGTACTTC

j_call: TRBJ2-3
clone_size: many
d_call: NA
v_call: TRBV12-3/TRBV12-4
cdr3_aa: CASSPTGHTDTQYF
cdr3_nt: TGTGCCAGCAGTCCCACGGGGCACACAGATACGCAGTATTTT

j_call: TRBJ2-7
clone_size: many
d_call: TRBD1
v_call: TRBV14
cdr3_aa: CASSRAGTGNEQYF
cdr3_nt: TGTGCCAGCAGCCGAGCAGGGACAGGGAACGAGCAGTACTTC

j_call: TRBJ2-6
clone_size: once
d_call: TRBD1
v_call: TRBV6-1
cdr3_aa: CASSEKGAGAIVLTF
cdr3_nt: TGTGCCAGCAGTGAAAAGGGGGCTGGGGCCATCGTCCTGACTTTC

j_call: TRBJ2-5
clone_size: NA
d_call: NA
v_call: TRBV27
cdr3_aa: CASSSLSSGVEETQYF
cdr3_nt: TGTGCCAGCAGTTCTTTAAGTAGCGGAGTCGAAGAGACCCAGTACTTC

j_call: TRBJ2-1
clone_size: NA
d_call: TRBD2
v_call: TRBV20-1
cdr3_aa: CSARDGIAGYNEQFF
cdr3_nt: TGCAGTGCTAGAGATGGGATAGCGGGGTACAATGAGCAGTTCTTC

j_call: TRBJ2-3
clone_size: NA
d_call: NA
v_call: TRBV6-1
cdr3_aa: CASSEGKWDTQYF
cdr3_nt: TGTGCCAGCAGCGAAGGTAAGTGGGATACGCAGTATTTT

j_call: TRBJ1-2
clone_size: once
d_call: TRBD1
v_call: TRBV28
cdr3_aa: CAGRGLGPNYGYTF
cdr3_nt: TGTGCCGGCAGGGGGTTGGGACCGAACTATGGCTACACCTTC

j_call: TRBJ2-3
clone_size: NA
d_call: TRBD1
v_call: TRBV24-1
cdr3_aa: CATSVATGADTQYF
cdr3_nt: TGTGCCACCAGTGTAGCGACAGGGGCAGATACGCAGTATTTT

j_call: TRBJ2-1
clone_size: NA
d_call: TRBD2
v_call: TRBV11-3
cdr3_aa: CASSFEGEGTSGSYDQFF
cdr3_nt: TGTGCCAGCAGCTTTGAAGGGGAGGGGACTAGCGGGAGCTATGATCAGTTCTTC

j_call: TRBJ2-1
clone_size: NA
d_call: NA
v_call: TRBV6-6
cdr3_aa: CASSSHGTRLGSEQVF
cdr3_nt: TGTGCCAGCAGTTCCCATGGGACACGACTGGGCTCTGAGCAGGTCTTC

j_call: TRBJ2-3
clone_size: NA
d_call: TRBD2
v_call: TRBV11-1
cdr3_aa: CAGSPGLAGATPTDTLYF
cdr3_nt: TGTGCCGGCAGCCCAGGACTAGCGGGAGCAACCCCGACAGATACGCTGTATTTT

j_call: TRBJ2-2
clone_size: NA
d_call: NA
v_call: TRBV5-1
cdr3_aa: CASCLVNTGELFF
cdr3_nt: TGCGCCAGCTGCTTGGTGAACACCGGGGAGCTGTTTTTT

j_call: TRBJ1-3
clone_size: few
d_call: TRBD1
v_call: TRBV28
cdr3_aa: CASRDVSGTGGNTIYF
cdr3_nt: TGTGCCAGCAGGGACGTGTCCGGGACAGGGGGAAACACCATATATTTT

j_call: TRBJ1-3
clone_size: NA
d_call: NA
v_call: TRBV24-1
cdr3_aa: CATPLGSSGNTIYF
cdr3_nt: TGTGCCACCCCCTTGGGGAGCTCTGGAAACACCATATATTTT

j_call: TRBJ2-5
clone_size: once
d_call: TRBD2
v_call: TRBV12-3/TRBV12-4
cdr3_aa: CAKSRREGRGAQYF
cdr3_nt: TGTGCCAAAAGTCGACGGGAGGGCCGGGGAGCCCAATACTTC

j_call: TRBJ2-3
clone_size: NA
d_call: NA
v_call: TRBV20-1
cdr3_aa: CSARDPSKGGDTQYF
cdr3_nt: TGCAGTGCTAGAGATCCCAGCAAGGGGGGAGATACGCAGTATTTT

j_call: TRBJ2-7
clone_size: NA
d_call: NA
v_call: TRBV6-6
cdr3_aa: CARCSVSYEQYF
cdr3_nt: TGTGCCAGGTGTTCAGTCTCCTACGAGCAGTACTTC

j_call: TRBJ2-3
clone_size: once
d_call: NA
v_call: TRBV6-1
cdr3_aa: CAGSEGVWDTQYF
cdr3_nt: TGTGCCGGCAGCGAAGGTGTGTGGGATACGCAGTATTTC

j_call: TRBJ2-7
clone_size: NA
d_call: NA
v_call: TRBV29-1
cdr3_aa: CSVGPTYKQYF
cdr3_nt: TGCAGCGTGGGGCCCACCTACAAGCAGTACTTC

j_call: TRBJ1-6
clone_size: NA
d_call: NA
v_call: TRBV11-2
cdr3_aa: CASSLEAAGNSPLHF
cdr3_nt: TGTGCCAGCAGCTTGGAAGCAGCAGGCAATTCACCCCTCCACTTT

j_call: TRBJ2-3
clone_size: many
d_call: NA
v_call: TRBV5-1
cdr3_aa: CASSSGRRTDTQYF
cdr3_nt: TGCGCCAGCAGCTCGGGACGACGCACAGATACGCAGTATTTT

j_call: TRBJ1-2
clone_size: NA
d_call: NA
v_call: TRBV11-2
cdr3_aa: CASSLKGVSGCGYTF
cdr3_nt: TGTGCCAGCAGCTTAAAGGGGGTCAGTGGCTGTGGCTACACCTTC

j_call: TRBJ2-3
clone_size: NA
d_call: TRBD2
v_call: TRBV5-4
cdr3_aa: CASSLAGTSGSPLSDTQYF
cdr3_nt: TGTGCCAGCAGCTTGGCGGGGACTAGCGGGAGTCCGCTCAGTGATACGCAGTATTTT

j_call: TRBJ1-1
clone_size: NA
d_call: TRBD1
v_call: TRBV7-9
cdr3_aa: CASSPWGTANTEVFF
cdr3_nt: TGTGCCAGCAGCCCATGGGGGACAGCGAACACTGAAGTTTTCTTT

j_call: TRBJ1-1
clone_size: NA
d_call: NA
v_call: TRBV12-3/TRBV12-4
cdr3_aa: CASRSQLNIEAFF
cdr3_nt: TGTGCCAGCAGGTCACAACTGAACATTGAGGCTTTCTTT

j_call: TRBJ2-7
clone_size: NA
d_call: NA
v_call: TRBV19
cdr3_aa: CASSILRNEQYF
cdr3_nt: TGTGCCAGTAGTATCCTAAGAAACGAGCAGTACTTC

j_call: TRBJ2-2
clone_size: NA
d_call: TRBD2
v_call: TRBV11-3
cdr3_aa: CASNLCRLAGNTGELFF
cdr3_nt: TGTGCCAGCAACTTATGCAGGCTAGCGGGAAATACCGGGGAGCTGTTTTTT

j_call: TRBJ2-1
clone_size: NA
d_call: TRBD2
v_call: TRBV7-3
cdr3_aa: CAGSPGTTSYNEQFF
cdr3_nt: TGTGCCGGCAGCCCCGGGACTACCTCCTACAATGAGCAGTTCTTC

j_call: TRBJ2-1
clone_size: once
d_call: TRBD2
v_call: TRBV13
cdr3_aa: CASRLPGLTYNEQFF
cdr3_nt: TGTGCCAGCAGGTTACCGGGACTAACGTACAATGAGCAGTTCTTC

j_call: TRBJ1-5
clone_size: many
d_call: NA
v_call: TRBV4-1
cdr3_aa: CASDEGVSNQPQHF
cdr3_nt: TGCGCCAGCGACGAGGGAGTAAGCAATCAGCCCCAGCATTTT

j_call: TRBJ2-7
clone_size: NA
d_call: NA
v_call: TRBV10-1
cdr3_aa: CASSEILPRTGLTYEQCF
cdr3_nt: TGCGCCAGCAGTGAGATCCTGCCTCGCACAGGGCTAACCTACGAGCAGTGCTTC

j_call: TRBJ2-7
clone_size: many
d_call: NA
v_call: TRBV6-6
cdr3_aa: CASSYSGGTATYEQYF
cdr3_nt: TGTGCCAGCAGTTACTCGGGGGGGACAGCTACCTACGAGCAGTACTTC

j_call: TRBJ2-1
clone_size: once
d_call: NA
v_call: TRBV20-1
cdr3_aa: CSAVVARDRSPPNEQFF
cdr3_nt: TGCAGTGCTGTGGTAGCGAGAGACAGATCCCCTCCCAATGAGCAGTTCTTC

j_call: TRBJ1-5
clone_size: NA
d_call: NA
v_call: TRBV6-1
cdr3_aa: CASSWAADQPKHF
cdr3_nt: TGTGCCAGCAGTTGGGCAGCAGATCAGCCCAAGCATTTT

j_call: TRBJ1-4
clone_size: NA
d_call: NA
v_call: TRBV11-2
cdr3_aa: CASSYCCLGGEELFF
cdr3_nt: TGTGCCAGCAGCTACTGTTGTTTGGGTGGGGAAGAACTGTTTTTT

j_call: TRBJ2-5
clone_size: NA
d_call: TRBD1
v_call: TRBV5-1
cdr3_aa: CASSLRTGDQETQYF
cdr3_nt: TGCGCCAGCAGCTTGAGGACAGGGGACCAAGAGACCCAGTACTTC